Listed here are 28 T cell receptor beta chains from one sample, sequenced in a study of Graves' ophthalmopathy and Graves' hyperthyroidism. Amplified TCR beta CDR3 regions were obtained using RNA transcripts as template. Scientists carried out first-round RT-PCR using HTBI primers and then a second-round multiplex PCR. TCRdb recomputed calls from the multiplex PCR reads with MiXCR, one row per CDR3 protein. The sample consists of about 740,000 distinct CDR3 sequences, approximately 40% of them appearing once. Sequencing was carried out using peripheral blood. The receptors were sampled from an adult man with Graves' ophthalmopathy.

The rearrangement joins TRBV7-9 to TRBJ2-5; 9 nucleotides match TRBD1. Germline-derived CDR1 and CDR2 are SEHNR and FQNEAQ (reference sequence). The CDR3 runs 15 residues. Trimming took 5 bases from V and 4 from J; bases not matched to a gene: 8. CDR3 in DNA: TGTGCCAGCAGCCAAGACGGGACAGGGAGAGAGACCCAGTACTTC. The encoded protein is CASSQDGTGRETQYF.

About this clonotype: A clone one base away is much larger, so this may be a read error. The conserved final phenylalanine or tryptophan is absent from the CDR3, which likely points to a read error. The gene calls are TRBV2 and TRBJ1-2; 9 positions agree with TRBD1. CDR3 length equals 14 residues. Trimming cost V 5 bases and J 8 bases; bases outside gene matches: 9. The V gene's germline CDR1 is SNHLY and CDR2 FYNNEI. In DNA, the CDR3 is TGTGCCAGCAGTCACGGACAGGGGATTGGCGGCTACACCCTC. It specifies CASSHGQGIGGYTL.

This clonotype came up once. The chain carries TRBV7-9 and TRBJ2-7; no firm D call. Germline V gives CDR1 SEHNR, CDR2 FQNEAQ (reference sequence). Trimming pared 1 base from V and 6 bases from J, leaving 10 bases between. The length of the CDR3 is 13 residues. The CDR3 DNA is TGTGCCAGCAGCTTAGATGTAGGGTGCGAGCAGTACTTC. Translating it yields CASSLDVGCEQYF.

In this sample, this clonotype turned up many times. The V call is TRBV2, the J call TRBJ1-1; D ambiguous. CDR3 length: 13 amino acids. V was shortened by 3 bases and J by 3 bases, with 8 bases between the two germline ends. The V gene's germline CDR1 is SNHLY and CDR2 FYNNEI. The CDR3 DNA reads TGTGCCAGCAGTGAGATGGGCCACACTGAAGCTTTCTTT. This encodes CASSEMGHTEAFF.

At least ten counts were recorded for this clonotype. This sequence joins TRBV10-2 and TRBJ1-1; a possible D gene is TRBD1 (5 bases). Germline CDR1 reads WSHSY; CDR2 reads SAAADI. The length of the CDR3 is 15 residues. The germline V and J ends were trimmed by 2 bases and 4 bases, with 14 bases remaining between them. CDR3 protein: CASSELSGGPTEAFF. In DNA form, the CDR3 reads TGCGCCAGCAGTGAGCTATCGGGGGGACCCACTGAAGCTTTCTTT.

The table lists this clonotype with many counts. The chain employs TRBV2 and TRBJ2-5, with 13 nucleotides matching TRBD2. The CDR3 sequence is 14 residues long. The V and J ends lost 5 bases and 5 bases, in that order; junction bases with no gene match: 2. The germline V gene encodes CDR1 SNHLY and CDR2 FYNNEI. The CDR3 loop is CASSRLAGGETQYF. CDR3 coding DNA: TGTGCCAGCAGTAGACTAGCGGGGGGTGAGACCCAGTACTTC.

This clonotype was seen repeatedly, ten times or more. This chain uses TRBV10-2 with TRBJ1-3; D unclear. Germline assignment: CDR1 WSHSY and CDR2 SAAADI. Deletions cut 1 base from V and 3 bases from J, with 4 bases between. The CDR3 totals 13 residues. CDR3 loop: CASSEFGGNTIYF. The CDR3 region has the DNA TGCGCCAGCAGTGAGTTCGGTGGAAACACCATATATTTT.

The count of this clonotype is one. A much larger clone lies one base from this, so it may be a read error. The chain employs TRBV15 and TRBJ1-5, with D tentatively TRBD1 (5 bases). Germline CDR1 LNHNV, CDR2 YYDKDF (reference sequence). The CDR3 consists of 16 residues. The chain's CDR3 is CATGREGAGPGQPQHF. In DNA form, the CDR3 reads TGTGCCACCGGCAGAGAAGGGGCAGGTCCGGGTCAGCCCCAGCATTTT. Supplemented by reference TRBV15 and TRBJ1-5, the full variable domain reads DAMVIQNPRYQVTQFGKPVTLSCSQTLNHNVMYWYQQKSSQAPKLLFHYYDKDFNNEADTPDNFQSRRPNTSFCFLDIRSPGLGDTAMYLCATGREGAGPGQPQHFGDGTRLSIL.

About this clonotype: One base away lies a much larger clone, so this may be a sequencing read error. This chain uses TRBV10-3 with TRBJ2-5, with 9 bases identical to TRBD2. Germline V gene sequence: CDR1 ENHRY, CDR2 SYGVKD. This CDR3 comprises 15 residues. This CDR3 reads CAIKSAGGVGEAQYF. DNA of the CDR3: TGTGCCATCAAATCAGCGGGGGGCGTAGGAGAGGCCCAGTACTTC.

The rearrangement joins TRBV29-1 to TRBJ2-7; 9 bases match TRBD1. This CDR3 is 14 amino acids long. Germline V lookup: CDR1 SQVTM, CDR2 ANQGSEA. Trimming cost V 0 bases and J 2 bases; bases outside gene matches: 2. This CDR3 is CSVEERTGAYEQYF. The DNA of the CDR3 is TGCAGCGTTGAAGAGCGGACAGGGGCCTACGAGCAGTACTTC.

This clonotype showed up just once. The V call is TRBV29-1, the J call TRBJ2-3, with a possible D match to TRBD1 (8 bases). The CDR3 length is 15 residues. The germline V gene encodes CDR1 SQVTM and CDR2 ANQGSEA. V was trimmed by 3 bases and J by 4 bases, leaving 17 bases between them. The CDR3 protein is CSVETDREGPDTQYF. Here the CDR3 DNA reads TGCAGCGTTGAGACGGACAGGGAGGGCCCAGATACGCAGTATTTT.

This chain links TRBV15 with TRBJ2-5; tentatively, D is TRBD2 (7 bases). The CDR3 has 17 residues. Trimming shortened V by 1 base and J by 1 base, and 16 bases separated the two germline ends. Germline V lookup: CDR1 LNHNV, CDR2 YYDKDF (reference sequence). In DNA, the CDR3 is TGTGCCACCAGCAGAGCCATCGGCGGGGGCTCCCAAGAGACCCAGTACTTC. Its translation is CATSRAIGGGSQETQYF.

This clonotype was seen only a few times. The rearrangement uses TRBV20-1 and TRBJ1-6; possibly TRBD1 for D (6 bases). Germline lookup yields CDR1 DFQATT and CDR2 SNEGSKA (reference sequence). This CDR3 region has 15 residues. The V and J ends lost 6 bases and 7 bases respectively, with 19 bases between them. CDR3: CSAPSRGVGNSPLHF. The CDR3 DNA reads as TGCAGTGCCCCGAGCAGGGGCGTGGGAAATTCACCCCTCCACTTT.

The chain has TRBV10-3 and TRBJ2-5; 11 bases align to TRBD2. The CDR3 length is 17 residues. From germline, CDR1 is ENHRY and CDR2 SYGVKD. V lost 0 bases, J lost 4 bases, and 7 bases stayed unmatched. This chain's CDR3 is CAISESFSGGARETQYF. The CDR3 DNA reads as TGTGCCATCAGTGAGTCGTTTAGCGGGGGGGCTCGAGAGACCCAGTACTTC.

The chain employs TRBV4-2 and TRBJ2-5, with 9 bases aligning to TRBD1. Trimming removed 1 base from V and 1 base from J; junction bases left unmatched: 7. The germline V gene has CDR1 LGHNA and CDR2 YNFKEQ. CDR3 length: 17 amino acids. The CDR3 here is CASSQVSPGQGQETQYF. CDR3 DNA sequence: TGTGCCAGCAGCCAAGTATCTCCGGGACAGGGCCAAGAGACCCAGTACTTC.

CDR3 residues: CASSLPRQRNYNSPLHF. CDR3 in DNA: TGTGCCAGCAGCTTACCGCGACAGCGGAACTATAATTCACCCCTCCACTTT. The chain carries TRBV7-9 and TRBJ1-6, with a possible D match to TRBD1 (5 bases). The ends were cut back, 2 bases at V and 3 bases at J, with 14 bases in the middle. The CDR3 has 17 residues. Germline V gives CDR1 SEHNR, CDR2 FQNEAQ (reference sequence).

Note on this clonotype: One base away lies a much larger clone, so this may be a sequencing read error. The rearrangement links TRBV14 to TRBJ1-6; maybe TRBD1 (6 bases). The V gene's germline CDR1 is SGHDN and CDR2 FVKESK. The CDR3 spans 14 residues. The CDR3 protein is CASRGQNYNPPLHF. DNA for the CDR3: TGTGCCAGCCGTGGACAGAATTATAATCCACCCCTCCACTTT.

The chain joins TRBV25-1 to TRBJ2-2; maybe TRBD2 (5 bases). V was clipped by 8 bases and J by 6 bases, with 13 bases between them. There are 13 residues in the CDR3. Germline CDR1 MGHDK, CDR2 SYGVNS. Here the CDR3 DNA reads TGTGCCAGCGTTGAGAGGGTTCCCGGGGAGCTGTTTTTT. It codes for CASVERVPGELFF.

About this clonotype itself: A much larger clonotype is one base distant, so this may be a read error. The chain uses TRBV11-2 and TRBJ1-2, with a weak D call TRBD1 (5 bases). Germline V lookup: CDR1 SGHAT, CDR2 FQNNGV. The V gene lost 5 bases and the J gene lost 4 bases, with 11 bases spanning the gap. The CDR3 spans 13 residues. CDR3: CASSNRGLYGYTF. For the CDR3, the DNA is TGTGCCAGCAGCAACCGGGGCCTCTATGGCTACACCTTC. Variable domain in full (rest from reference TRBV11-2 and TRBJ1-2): EAGVAQSPRYKIIEKRQSVAFWCNPISGHATLYWYQQILGQGPKLLIQFQNNGVVDDSQLPKDRFSAERLKGVDSTLKIQPAKLEDSAVYLCASSNRGLYGYTFGSGTRLTVV.

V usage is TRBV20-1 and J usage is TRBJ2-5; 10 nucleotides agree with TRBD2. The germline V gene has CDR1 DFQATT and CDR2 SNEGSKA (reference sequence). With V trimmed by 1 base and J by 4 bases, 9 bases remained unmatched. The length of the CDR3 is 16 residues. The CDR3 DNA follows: TGCAGTGCTAGAGTTATAGCGGGAGGTTTAGGAGAGACCCAGTACTTC. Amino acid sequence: CSARVIAGGLGETQYF.

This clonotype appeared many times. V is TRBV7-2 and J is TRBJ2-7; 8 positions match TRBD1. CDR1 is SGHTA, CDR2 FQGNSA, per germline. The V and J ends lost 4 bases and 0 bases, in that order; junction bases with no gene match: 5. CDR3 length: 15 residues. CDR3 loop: CASSYRGDSSYEQYF. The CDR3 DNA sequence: TGTGCCAGCAGCTACAGGGGGGATAGCTCCTACGAGCAGTACTTC.

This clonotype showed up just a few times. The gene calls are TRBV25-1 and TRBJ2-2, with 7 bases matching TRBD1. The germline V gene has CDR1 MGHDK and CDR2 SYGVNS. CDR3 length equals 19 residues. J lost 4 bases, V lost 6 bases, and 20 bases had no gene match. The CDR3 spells CASSVGWGPGQLSTGELFF. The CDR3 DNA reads TGTGCCAGCAGCGTTGGGTGGGGTCCGGGACAGCTGTCCACCGGGGAGCTGTTTTTT.

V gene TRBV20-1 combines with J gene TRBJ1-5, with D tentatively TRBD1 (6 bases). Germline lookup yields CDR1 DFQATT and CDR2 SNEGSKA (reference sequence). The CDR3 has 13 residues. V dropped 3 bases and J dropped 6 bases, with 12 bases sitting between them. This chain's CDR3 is CSASSGEIQPQHF. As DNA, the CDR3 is TGCAGTGCTAGTTCAGGGGAGATTCAGCCCCAGCATTTT.

The CDR3 nucleotides read TGCGCCAGCAGTGAGATTGGGAGTAAACTGTTTTTT. It encodes CASSEIGSKLFF. V is TRBV10-2 and J is TRBJ1-4, with D unclear. Germline CDR1 reads WSHSY; CDR2 reads SAAADI. The CDR3 has 12 amino acids. Trimming shortened V by 2 bases and J by 11 bases, and 9 bases separated the two germline ends.

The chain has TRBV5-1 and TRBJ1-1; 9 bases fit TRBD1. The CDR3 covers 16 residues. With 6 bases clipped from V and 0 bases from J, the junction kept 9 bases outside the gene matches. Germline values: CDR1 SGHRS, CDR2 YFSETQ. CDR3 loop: CASTLGQGIMNTEAFF. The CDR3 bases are TGCGCCAGCACCCTGGGACAGGGAATAATGAACACTGAAGCTTTCTTT. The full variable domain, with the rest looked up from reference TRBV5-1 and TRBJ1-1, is KAGVTQTPRYLIKTRGQQVTLSCSPISGHRSVSWYQQTPGQGLQFLFEYFSETQRNKGNFPGRFSGRQFSNSRSEMNVSTLELGDSALYLCASTLGQGIMNTEAFFGQGTRLTVV.

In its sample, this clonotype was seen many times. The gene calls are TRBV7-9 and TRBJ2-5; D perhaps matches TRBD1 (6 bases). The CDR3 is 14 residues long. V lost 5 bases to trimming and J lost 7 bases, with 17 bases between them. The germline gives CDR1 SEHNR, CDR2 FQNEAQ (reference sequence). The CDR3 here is CASSPLGGGGTQYF. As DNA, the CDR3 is TGTGCCAGCAGCCCCTTAGGGGGTGGGGGGACCCAGTACTTC.

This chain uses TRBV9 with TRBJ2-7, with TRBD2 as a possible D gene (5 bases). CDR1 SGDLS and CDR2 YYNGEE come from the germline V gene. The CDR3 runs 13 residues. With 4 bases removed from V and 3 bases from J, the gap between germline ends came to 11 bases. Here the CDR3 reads CASSSVGDYEQYF. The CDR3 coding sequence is TGTGCCAGCAGCTCCGTCGGGGACTACGAGCAGTACTTC.

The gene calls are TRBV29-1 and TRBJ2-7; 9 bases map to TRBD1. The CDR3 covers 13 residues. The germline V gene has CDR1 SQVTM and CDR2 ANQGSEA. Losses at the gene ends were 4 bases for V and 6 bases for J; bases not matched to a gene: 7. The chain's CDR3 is CSVGGQGLSEQYF. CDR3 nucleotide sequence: TGCAGCGTTGGCGGACAGGGGCTGAGCGAGCAGTACTTC.